Sequencing of this T cell receptor beta chain was carried out in a study of T cell responses to AZD1222 COVID-19 vaccine. Germline loops: CDR1 MNHEY, CDR2 SMNVEV (reference sequence). This CDR3 is built from 16 residues. J lost 0 bases, V lost 6 bases, and 6 bases had no gene match. Only one count was recorded for this clone. Antigen unknown. Study-wide results and limits: It should be noted that donors were predominantly white British and more often female, and clonal diversity was possibly underestimated. Repertoires were sampled only after the peak T cell response.

TCRdb keeps only in-frame clones here, not all; method: immunoSEQ multiplex PCR. The sample gives around 140,000 clones, roughly 85% of which show up once; 7.9% is in the top ten. This rearrangement joins TRBV27 to TRBJ2-5; 11 bases align to TRBD2. This clonotype originated in an adult who received the MenACWY meningococcal vaccine as a control. Sequenced material: peripheral blood, taken 28 days after the second dose of the MenACWY control vaccine. The CDR3 protein is CASRSSGLADQETQYF. The CDR3 region has the DNA TGTGCCAGCAGATCATCGGGACTAGCGGACCAAGAGACCCAGTACTTC.